This is a list of T cell receptor beta chains from one sample in a study of blood T cell repertoires in COVID-19. Assay used: immunoSEQ multiplex PCR; TCRdb lists only in-frame clones, some missing. In the table there are 200,000 to 250,000 clones, approximately 78% of which are singletons. Sequencing was carried out using peripheral blood. These receptors were taken from a woman older than 75 with COVID-19, enrolled during active disease. The CDR3 runs from the conserved cysteine through the conserved F or W. The D gene is left open where the match is weak. Not every row has a clone size; where given, it reads once, few, many or a size class.

V gene	clone size	J gene	D gene	CDR3 protein	CDR3 DNA
TRBV7-3	NA	TRBJ2-2	NA	CASSPRVMQNTGELFF	TGTGCCAGCAGCCCACGGGTTATGCAGAACACCGGGGAGCTGTTTTTT
TRBV27	NA	TRBJ1-5	TRBD1	CASSPRTGGGQPQHF	TGTGCCAGCAGTCCCCGGACAGGGGGCGGTCAGCCCCAGCATTTT
TRBV2	NA	TRBJ1-6	NA	CASMKEGVDSPLHF	TGTGCCAGCATGAAAGAAGGGGTTGACTCACCCCTCCACTTT
TRBV27	NA	TRBJ2-7	NA	CASSQKPFRSEQYF	TGTGCCAGCAGCCAAAAGCCATTTCGGTCCGAGCAGTACTTC
TRBV29-1	NA	TRBJ2-5	TRBD1	CSASDLQGPQETQYF	TGCAGCGCCTCCGATTTACAGGGGCCCCAAGAGACCCAGTACTTC
TRBV30	NA	TRBJ1-5	NA	CAWSPGLDQPQHF	TGTGCCTGGAGCCCCGGACTGGACCAGCCCCAGCATTTT
TRBV14	NA	TRBJ2-3	NA	CASSPLRGGLTDTQYF	TGTGCCAGCAGCCCCTTAAGGGGGGGCCTCACAGATACGCAGTATTTT
TRBV12-3/TRBV12-4	NA	TRBJ1-1	TRBD1	CASSSRGTTEAFF	TGTGCCAGCAGCTCCAGGGGGACCACTGAAGCTTTCTTT
TRBV3-1/TRBV3-2	once	TRBJ1-1	NA	CASSLRGMNTEAFF	TGTGCCAGCAGCCTCAGGGGAATGAACACTGAAGCTTTCTTT
TRBV7-2	NA	TRBJ1-2	TRBD1	CASSLGPDRKTYTF	TGTGCCAGCAGCCTAGGGCCGGACAGGAAAACCTACACCTTC
TRBV13	NA	TRBJ2-3	TRBD2	CASSRGLAGPADTQYF	TGTGCCAGCAGCCGCGGACTAGCGGGGCCCGCAGATACGCAGTATTTT
TRBV5-1	NA	TRBJ2-7	NA	CASSWSSSSYEQYF	TGCGCCAGCAGCTGGTCCTCTAGCTCCTACGAGCAGTACTTC
TRBV6-5	NA	TRBJ2-2	NA	CEVLRRNTGELFF	TGTGAAGTGCTACGGAGGAACACCGGGGAGCTGTTTTTT
TRBV6-1	NA	TRBJ1-5	TRBD1	CASSDTGTGMQPQHF	TGTGCCAGCAGTGACACGGGGACAGGCATGCAGCCCCAGCATTTT
TRBV5-1	few	TRBJ1-1	TRBD1	CASSLENRGITEAFF	TGCGCCAGCAGCTTGGAAAACAGGGGGATTACTGAAGCTTTCTTT
TRBV27	few	TRBJ1-2	NA	CASSLDIAYGYTF	TGTGCCAGCAGTTTAGACATCGCCTATGGCTACACCTTC
TRBV6-5	NA	TRBJ1-1	NA	CASSRGVLRGAFF	TGTGCCAGCAGCAGGGGTGTTCTCAGGGGAGCTTTCTTT
TRBV7-2	NA	TRBJ2-3	TRBD2	CASSALAAGDTQYF	TGTGCCAGCAGCGCACTAGCGGCGGGAGATACGCAGTATTTT
TRBV11-1	NA	TRBJ2-3	NA	CASTRNTQYF	TGTGCCAGCACCAGGAATACGCAGTATTTT
TRBV6-5	NA	TRBJ1-1	NA	CASSYSVREDEAFF	TGTGCCAGCAGTTACTCGGTCAGGGAAGATGAAGCTTTCTTT
TRBV18	NA	TRBJ1-2	NA	CASSPAGGDGYTF	TGTGCCAGCTCACCCGCCGGGGGAGATGGCTACACCTTC
TRBV6-5	NA	TRBJ2-1	TRBD1	CAVRGTGSDEQFF	TGCGCCGTTAGAGGGACAGGGTCGGATGAGCAGTTCTTC
TRBV19	NA	TRBJ2-3	NA	CASKLDPSTDTQYF	TGTGCCAGTAAACTAGATCCTTCCACAGATACGCAGTATTTT
TRBV30	NA	TRBJ1-1	TRBD1	CAWNTGALGNTEAFF	TGTGCCTGGAACACAGGGGCGTTGGGGAACACTGAAGCTTTCTTT
TRBV19	NA	TRBJ1-2	TRBD1	CASNRADRADGYTF	TGTGCCAGTAACCGCGCGGACAGGGCTGATGGCTACACCTTC
TRBV28	NA	TRBJ1-4	TRBD1	CASSTPGGERLFF	TGTGCCAGCAGTACCCCAGGGGGCGAACGCCTGTTTTTT
TRBV20-1	NA	TRBJ2-3	NA	CSASHRDTDTQYF	TGCAGTGCTAGTCACAGGGACACAGATACGCAGTATTTT
TRBV28	NA	TRBJ1-2	NA	CASRALSGYTF	TGTGCCAGCAGGGCATTGTCTGGCTACACCTTC
TRBV5-1	NA	TRBJ2-1	NA	CASSWLGGPSYNEQFF	TGCGCCAGCAGCTGGCTTGGGGGCCCCTCCTACAATGAGCAGTTCTTC
TRBV7-8	NA	TRBJ1-1	NA	CASSPGQRQLMNTEAFF	TGTGCCAGCAGCCCAGGACAGAGACAACTCATGAACACTGAAGCTTTCTTT
TRBV7-8	NA	TRBJ2-7	NA	CASSQTPSVEQYF	TGTGCCAGCAGCCAGACCCCTAGCGTCGAGCAGTACTTC
TRBV7-6	NA	TRBJ1-3	TRBD1	CASSSRQGSDGNTIYF	TGTGCCAGCAGCTCCCGACAGGGGAGCGATGGAAACACCATATATTTT
TRBV3-1/TRBV3-2	NA	TRBJ2-1	TRBD1	CASSRGGLNEQFF	TGTGCCAGCAGCAGAGGGGGCCTTAATGAGCAGTTCTTC
TRBV7-2	NA	TRBJ2-7	TRBD1	CASSLPKGQAYEQYF	TGTGCCAGCAGCCTCCCAAAGGGACAGGCCTACGAGCAGTACTTC
TRBV5-1	NA	TRBJ1-4	NA	CASSSTGMGEKLFF	TGCGCCAGCAGCTCCACAGGGATGGGGGAAAAACTGTTTTTT
TRBV19	NA	TRBJ1-1	NA	CASSRRGPEAFF	TGTGCCAGTAGTCGGCGGGGACCTGAAGCTTTCTTT
TRBV12-5	once	TRBJ2-1	TRBD2	CASGSQPGLAGGPLYNEQFF	TGTGCTAGTGGTTCTCAGCCGGGACTAGCGGGAGGGCCCCTCTACAATGAGCAGTTCTTC
TRBV14	NA	TRBJ1-2	TRBD1	CASSPQRQGFRGYTF	TGTGCCAGCAGCCCCCAGAGACAGGGGTTTCGCGGCTACACCTTC
TRBV2	NA	TRBJ1-2	TRBD1	CASGGQGEGGYTF	TGTGCCAGCGGGGGACAGGGGGAGGGTGGCTACACCTTC
TRBV27	NA	TRBJ2-3	NA	CASSFDRFSYTQYF	TGTGCCAGCAGTTTCGACAGGTTTAGTTATACGCAGTATTTT
TRBV5-1	NA	TRBJ2-1	TRBD2	CASSSGLAGNEQFF	TGCGCCAGCAGCTCGGGACTAGCGGGCAATGAGCAGTTCTTC
TRBV4-1	NA	TRBJ1-5	NA	CASSQVGQTPKPQHF	TGCGCCAGCAGCCAAGTCGGACAAACTCCGAAGCCCCAGCATTTT
TRBV4-1	many	TRBJ1-1	NA	CASSQVGGRTEAFF	TGCGCCAGCAGCCAAGTAGGAGGGAGAACTGAAGCTTTCTTT
TRBV6-6	NA	TRBJ2-7	NA	CASSPTSYEQYF	TGTGCCAGCAGTCCGACTTCCTACGAGCAGTACTTC
TRBV3-1/TRBV3-2	NA	TRBJ2-5	NA	CASSQGSRDGETQYF	TGTGCCAGCAGCCAAGGCAGCCGGGATGGGGAGACCCAGTACTTC
TRBV5-5	NA	TRBJ2-1	TRBD2	CASSLLLAGGGFF	TGTGCCAGCAGCTTGTTACTAGCGGGAGGGGGGTTCTTC
TRBV19	medium-sized	TRBJ2-1	TRBD2	CASSVVPRGSAYNEQFF	TGTGCCAGTAGTGTCGTCCCACGCGGGAGCGCCTACAATGAGCAGTTCTTC
TRBV19	NA	TRBJ1-2	TRBD1	CASSTISGTGSPYGYTF	TGTGCCAGTAGTACCATCTCCGGGACAGGGTCCCCCTATGGCTACACCTTC
TRBV9	NA	TRBJ1-1	NA	CASAICNTEAFF	TGTGCCAGCGCGATTTGTAACACTGAAGCTTTCTTT
TRBV2	NA	TRBJ1-2	TRBD1	CASRVGQGNGYGYTF	TGTGCCAGCAGGGTGGGACAGGGGAATGGTTATGGCTACACCTTC
TRBV6-5	NA	TRBJ1-1	TRBD1	CASSYVGGATEAFF	TGTGCCAGCAGTTACGTAGGGGGCGCGACTGAAGCTTTCTTT
TRBV5-3	once	TRBJ2-7	NA	CARSPAGESYEQYF	TGTGCCAGAAGCCCAGCCGGAGAGTCCTACGAGCAGTACTTC
TRBV5-1	once	TRBJ1-4	NA	CASSYLGGNEKLFF	TGCGCCAGCAGCTACCTTGGGGGGAATGAAAAACTGTTTTTT
TRBV6-5	NA	TRBJ2-5	NA	CASSYGANQETQYF	TGTGCCAGCAGTTACGGAGCGAACCAAGAGACCCAGTACTTC
TRBV6-5	few	TRBJ1-1	NA	CASSYTGNTEAFF	TGTGCCAGCAGTTATACCGGGAACACTGAAGCTTTCTTT
TRBV7-3	NA	TRBJ1-2	NA	CASSPTGDYGYTF	TGTGCCAGCAGCCCAACGGGGGATTATGGCTACACCTTC
TRBV3-1/TRBV3-2	few	TRBJ1-1	NA	CASSPVGTRTEAFF	TGTGCCAGCAGCCCTGTGGGTACGAGGACTGAAGCTTTCTTT
TRBV5-4	NA	TRBJ1-2	TRBD1	CASRPMTGRDGYTF	TGTGCCAGCAGACCGATGACAGGGCGGGATGGCTACACCTTC
TRBV30	NA	TRBJ1-1	TRBD1	CALTGRTEAFF	TGTGCCTTGACAGGGAGAACTGAAGCTTTCTTT